The 4 T cell receptor beta chains below were found in one sample sequenced in a study of cytomegalovirus exposure and HLA in healthy donors (dated 2017 in TCRdb). The library was prepared using the immunoSEQ multiplex PCR assay. Sourced from immuneACCESS, this table was stored by TCRdb with only in-frame sequences that have V and J called. A share of the clones is absent; for the studies checked, an unresolved V gene accounts for under half, and the remainder has no known explanation. This sample gives fewer than 120,000 clones in total; 85% to 90% of them show up just once. In total, the top ten clones hold over 1.1% of the sample. Sequencing was performed on PBMCs. These TCRs come from a woman in her twenties or thirties in good health and CMV-seropositive.

This chain links TRBV5-6 with TRBJ2-1; 7 nucleotides agree with TRBD1. There are 15 residues in the CDR3. Germline V gene data show CDR1 as SGHDT and CDR2 as YYEEEE. The junction had 12 bases not matched to a gene; V was cut back by 4 bases and J by 8 bases. The CDR3 loop is CASSVWTGIIHEQFF. CDR3 coding DNA: TGTGCCAGCAGCGTCTGGACAGGTATCATTCATGAGCAGTTCTTC.

This rearrangement joins TRBV11-1 to TRBJ2-2, with a weak D call TRBD2 (6 bases). The CDR3 has 15 amino acids. V was pared by 3 bases and J by 4 bases, with 12 bases between. CDR1 is SGHAT, CDR2 FQDESV, per germline (reference sequence). The CDR3 protein is CASSFRAGLTGELFF. CDR3 DNA sequence: TGTGCCAGCAGCTTCCGGGCGGGGCTCACCGGGGAGCTGTTTTTT.

The chain recombines TRBV5-4 with TRBJ1-4, with no clear D. Deletions cut 0 bases from V and 3 bases from J, with 9 bases between. The V gene's germline CDR1 is SGHNT and CDR2 YYREEE (reference sequence). The CDR3 contains 15 residues. CDR3 sequence (DNA): TGTGCCAGCAGCTTGGGTCCGAGAGCTAATGAAAAACTGTTTTTT. Its protein is CASSLGPRANEKLFF.

This sequence joins TRBV18 and TRBJ2-7, with D possibly matching TRBD1 (5 bases). The CDR3 consists of 14 residues. Trimming cost V 3 bases and J 2 bases, with 11 bases left between them. CDR1 is KGHSH, CDR2 LQKENI, per germline. The CDR3 sequence: CASSPEGATYEQYF. DNA of the CDR3: TGTGCCAGCTCACCGGAAGGGGCCACCTACGAGCAGTACTTC.